One and the same sample provided the 17 T cell receptor beta chains below, sequenced in a study of shared clonotypes between healthy human individuals. The assay was immunoSEQ multiplex PCR, and TCRdb's table has in-frame clones only and misses some. The sample carries roughly 1.4 million clones, about 98.5% recorded once. The sample was naive CD4+ T cells sorted from blood. As to subset: CD45RA+ positively selected. These receptors all come from a man younger than 40 in good health.

The chain joins TRBV27 to TRBJ1-5; D ambiguous. CDR1 and CDR2 (germline): MNHEY, SMNVEV (reference sequence). V lost 2 bases and J lost 9, with 14 bases in between. CDR3 size: 14 residues. CDR3 coding DNA: TGTGCCAGCAGTTTAGAGGGCAGGAGTTGGCCCCAGCATTTT. Translating gives CASSLEGRSWPQHF.

The chain is built from TRBV5-5 and TRBJ2-1; TRBD2 matches at 12 bases. The CDR3 sequence is 18 residues long. V gave up 5 bases and J gave up 3 bases; unmatched junction bases: 12. Germline CDR1 reads SGHKS; CDR2 reads YYEKEE (reference sequence). CDR3 nucleotide sequence: TGTGCCAGCAGATTCAGGTCTAGCGGGAGGGCCGGCTACAATGAGCAGTTCTTC. Translation: CASRFRSSGRAGYNEQFF. The full variable domain, rest sourced from reference TRBV5-5 and TRBJ2-1, is DAGVTQSPTHLIKTRGQQVTLRCSPISGHKSVSWYQQVLGQGPQFIFQYYEKEERGRGNFPDRFSARQFPNYSSELNVNALLLGDSALYLCASRFRSSGRAGYNEQFFGPGTRLTVL.

This sequence joins TRBV30 and TRBJ2-4; D not resolved. Germline CDR1 and CDR2: GTSNPN and SVGIG (reference sequence). Trimming stripped 4 bases from V and 0 bases from J, with 7 bases between. The CDR3 is 13 residues long. CDR3 residues: CAWKARAKNIQYF. For the CDR3, the DNA is TGTGCCTGGAAAGCCCGAGCCAAAAACATTCAGTACTTC.

The chain couples TRBV15 to TRBJ1-1, with D perhaps TRBD1 (5 bases). CDR1 and CDR2 (germline): LNHNV, YYDKDF (reference sequence). This CDR3 has 13 residues. V lost 5 bases and J lost 7, with 14 bases in between. The CDR3 protein is CATSGRGSREAFF. CDR3 in DNA: TGTGCCACCAGCGGTAGGGGCTCCCGTGAAGCTTTCTTT. The whole variable domain, remainder taken from reference TRBV15 and TRBJ1-1, is DAMVIQNPRYQVTQFGKPVTLSCSQTLNHNVMYWYQQKSSQAPKLLFHYYDKDFNNEADTPDNFQSRRPNTSFCFLDIRSPGLGDTAMYLCATSGRGSREAFFGQGTRLTVV.

The V and J genes are TRBV4-3 and TRBJ1-1, with D possibly being TRBD1 (6 bases). The CDR3 is 14 residues long. V lost 3 bases and J lost 5, with 13 bases in between. Germline-derived CDR1 and CDR2 are LGHNA and YSLEER. The CDR3 DNA reads as TGCGCCAGCAGCCAGGGGGGGGCGATTACTGAAGCTTTCTTT. This gives the protein CASSQGGAITEAFF.

The DNA for the CDR3 is TGCGCCAGCAGCTTAAGTGGGGACGCCTGGGCAGATACGCAGTATTTT. It codes for CASSLSGDAWADTQYF. The chain is built from TRBV5-1 and TRBJ2-3; perhaps D is TRBD1 or TRBD2 (5 bases each). This CDR3 is built from 16 residues. CDR1 SGHRS and CDR2 YFSETQ come from the germline V gene. Trimming pared 2 bases from V and 4 bases from J, leaving 17 bases between.

The chain employs TRBV6-4 and TRBJ2-1; 8 nucleotides match TRBD1. V trimming: 8 bases; J trimming: 6 bases; junction bases outside the gene matches: 12. Per the germline V gene, CDR1 is MRHNA and CDR2 is SNTAGT. CDR3 length: 15 residues. The CDR3 nucleotides read TGTGCCAGCTCTGGGGGTAGGACAGGGCGCAATGAGCAGTTCTTC. This sequence encodes CASSGGRTGRNEQFF.

This clone showed up just once. The CDR3 region is CASSLDLDRNQPQHF. The DNA of the CDR3 is TGCGCCAGCAGCTTGGATCTCGACCGGAATCAGCCCCAGCATTTT. V is TRBV5-1 and J is TRBJ1-5; D not certain. V lost 0 bases, J lost 4 bases, and 11 bases lay in between. This CDR3 has 15 residues. CDR1 and CDR2 from the germline V gene are SGHRS and YFSETQ.

This chain joins TRBV5-1 and TRBJ2-6; TRBD1 matches at 9 bases. The V and J ends lost 3 bases and 0 bases, in that order; junction bases with no gene match: 4. Germline values: CDR1 SGHRS, CDR2 YFSETQ. The CDR3 runs to 17 residues. The DNA for the CDR3 is TGCGCCAGCAGCTCCACAGGGGGCCTCTCTGGGGCCAACGTCCTGACTTTC. It codes for CASSSTGGLSGANVLTF.

The V call is TRBV7-3, the J call TRBJ2-5; D possibly corresponds to TRBD2 (7 bases). CDR3 length equals 14 residues. Germline-derived CDR1 and CDR2 are SGHTA and FQGTGA. V lost 5 bases and J lost 4, with 14 bases in between. The CDR3: CASSRLGGLETQYF. DNA of the CDR3: TGTGCCAGCAGCCGTTTGGGGGGGCTAGAGACCCAGTACTTC. Full variable domain (missing parts from reference TRBV7-3 and TRBJ2-5): GAGVSQTPSNKVTEKGKYVELRCDPISGHTALYWYRQSLGQGPEFLIYFQGTGAADDSGLPNDRFFAVRPEGSVSTLKIQRTERGDSAVYLCASSRLGGLETQYFGPGTRLLVL.

This chain uses TRBV7-9 with TRBJ2-1; D is unresolved. The germline V gene has CDR1 SEHNR and CDR2 FQNEAQ (reference sequence). The CDR3 has 16 amino acids. V was trimmed by 5 bases and J by 0 bases, leaving 14 bases between them. Written as DNA, the CDR3 is TGTGCCAGCAGCCTACGAAGCCAGAGCTCCTACAATGAGCAGTTCTTC. Translating it yields CASSLRSQSSYNEQFF.

Comments on this clone: Distinct nucleotide sequences in the sample also encode this CDR3. The rearrangement links TRBV28 to TRBJ1-4; D not resolved. Germline values: CDR1 MDHEN, CDR2 SYDVKM. The germline V and J ends were trimmed by 5 bases and 7 bases, with 14 bases remaining between them. This CDR3 has 14 amino acids. DNA of the CDR3: TGTGCCAGCAGTCTTGGTGGAGTAGGTGAAAAACTGTTTTTT. This translates into CASSLGGVGEKLFF.

The CDR3 region is CASSLKGTVEPGRQKNIQYF. DNA for the CDR3: TGTGCCAGCAGTTTAAAGGGGACAGTGGAGCCGGGTCGACAGAAAAACATTCAGTACTTC. The genes are TRBV27 and TRBJ2-4, with 7 bases that match TRBD1. Germline-derived CDR1 and CDR2 are MNHEY and SMNVEV (reference sequence). The trim removed 2 bases at V and 4 bases at J, leaving 20 bases unmatched. The CDR3 consists of 20 residues.

The chain has TRBV9 and TRBJ2-7, with D hard to call. The CDR3 extends over 17 amino acids. Germline values: CDR1 SGDLS, CDR2 YYNGEE. V dropped 1 base and J dropped 2 bases, with 19 bases sitting between them. Written as DNA, the CDR3 is TGTGCCAGCAGCGTACAGCCGACCCTACGTACCCCCTACGAGCAGTACTTC. This translates into CASSVQPTLRTPYEQYF.

The CDR3 loop is CASSSRTRGLADTGELFF. The CDR3 nucleotides read TGTGCCAGCAGCTCCAGAACACGAGGACTAGCGGACACCGGGGAGCTGTTTTTT. This sequence joins TRBV5-6 and TRBJ2-2, with 10 bases identical to TRBD2. Looked up from germline, CDR1 is SGHDT and CDR2 is YYEEEE. V shed 3 bases and J 3 bases; nucleotides not matched to a gene: 11. The CDR3 contains 18 residues.

CDR3 DNA sequence: TGCGCCAGCAGGTGGGCGCGGAACACTGAAGCTTTCTTT. Residues: CASRWARNTEAFF. The chain combines TRBV10-1 with TRBJ1-1; D call uncertain. V lost 6 bases to trimming and J lost 1 base, with 9 bases between them. The CDR3 is 13 amino acids. CDR1 and CDR2 (germline): WNHNN, SYGVQD (reference sequence).

The chain combines TRBV9 with TRBJ2-1, with TRBD2 identical over 13 bases. The CDR3 is 19 amino acids. V shed 3 bases and J 4 bases; nucleotides not matched to a gene: 13. The germline V gene has CDR1 SGDLS and CDR2 YYNGEE. Written as DNA, the CDR3 is TGTGCCAGCAGCGCATGGTCCTCTTGGACTAGCGGGAGTTACAATGAGCAGTTCTTC. This encodes CASSAWSSWTSGSYNEQFF. The variable domain in full, completed from reference TRBV9 and TRBJ2-1, reads DSGVTQTPKHLITATGQRVTLRCSPRSGDLSVYWYQQSLDQGLQFLIQYYNGEERAKGNILERFSAQQFPDLHSELNLSSLELGDSALYFCASSAWSSWTSGSYNEQFFGPGTRLTVL.